These 27 T cell receptor beta chains share one sample of origin, sequenced in a study of OX40 agonist ivuxolimab in advanced cancers. The protocol was immunoSEQ multiplex PCR, while the TCRdb copy is restricted to in-frame clones and leaves out a portion. The repertoire consists of approximately 40,000 clones, with roughly nine tenths occurring once and the leading ten covering around a fifth. The sequencing here drew on CD4+ or CD8+ T cells sorted from blood, taken in a trial of the OX40 agonist ivuxolimab. The receptors stem from an adult with an advanced solid tumor such as melanoma, head and neck, liver or kidney cancer.

The J gene is TRBJ2-7, the V gene TRBV19; no clear D gene. Germline V lookup: CDR1 LNHDA, CDR2 SQIVND (reference sequence). Between the trimmed V and J ends, which lost 3 bases and 3 bases, there was a span of 9 bases. The CDR3 totals 13 residues. Written as DNA, the CDR3 is TGTGCCAGTAGTATCGGCAGAAACTACGAGCAGTACTTC. It specifies CASSIGRNYEQYF.

The rearrangement uses TRBV29-1 and TRBJ2-3, with TRBD1 matching over 7 bases. The V segment lost 7 bases and the J segment 0 bases; nucleotides outside the gene matches: 10. The CDR3 has 15 amino acids. Germline loops: CDR1 SQVTM, CDR2 ANQGSEA. This CDR3 reads CSGWTGVISTDTQYF. Here the CDR3 DNA reads TGCAGCGGGTGGACAGGTGTAATTAGCACAGATACGCAGTATTTT.

V is TRBV28 and J is TRBJ2-1; D is ambiguous. The ends were cut back, 2 bases at V and 8 bases at J, with 4 bases in the middle. In germline, CDR1 is MDHEN, CDR2 SYDVKM. The CDR3 is 11 amino acids. CDR3 nucleotides: TGTGCCAGCAGTTTAATCTATGAGCAGTTCTTC. It specifies CASSLIYEQFF.

The rearrangement links TRBV30 to TRBJ2-7; TRBD1 matches 10 bases. CDR3 length equals 13 residues. Germline V lookup: CDR1 GTSNPN, CDR2 SVGIG (reference sequence). V shed 6 bases, J shed 5 bases, and the junction held 7 bases outside the gene matches. CDR3 bases: TGTGCCTGCAGACCGGGACAGGGGAACGAGCAGTACTTC. Translating it yields CACRPGQGNEQYF. The variable domain in full, with the rest retrieved from reference TRBV30 and TRBJ2-7, is SQTIHQWPATLVQPVGSPLSLECTVEGTSNPNLYWYRQAAGRGLQLLFYSVGIGQISSEVPQNLSASRPQDRQFILSSKKLLLSDSGFYLCACRPGQGNEQYFGPGTRLTVT.

The chain carries TRBV10-3 and TRBJ2-6; tentative D call: TRBD1 (6 bases). In germline, CDR1 is ENHRY, CDR2 SYGVKD. The CDR3 has 22 residues. Trimming stripped 3 bases from V and 1 base from J, with 28 bases between. CDR3 bases: TGTGCCATCAGTGACCCAGCCAGAGGCCAGGGGCATTCGGGTTCTGGGGCCAACGTCCTGACTTTC. Residues: CAISDPARGQGHSGSGANVLTF.

CDR3: CATSWSELGVGAEAFF. In DNA form, the CDR3 reads TGTGCCACCAGCTGGTCAGAGCTGGGAGTGGGCGCTGAAGCTTTCTTT. The V and J genes are TRBV15 and TRBJ1-1; D is unresolved. The V end lost 5 bases, the J end lost 6 bases, and 22 bases lay between the germline ends. Per germline, CDR1 LNHNV and CDR2 YYDKDF (reference sequence). This CDR3 is built from 16 residues. Based on the CDR3 plus reference TRBV15 and TRBJ1-1, the full variable domain is DAMVIQNPRYQVTQFGKPVTLSCSQTLNHNVMYWYQQKSSQAPKLLFHYYDKDFNNEADTPDNFQSRRPNTSFCFLDIRSPGLGDTAMYLCATSWSELGVGAEAFFGQGTRLTVV.

This chain's CDR3 is CASRGGTDEKLFF. CDR3 sequence (DNA): TGTGCCAGCAGAGGGGGGACAGATGAAAAACTGTTTTTT. The rearrangement links TRBV5-4 to TRBJ1-4; the match to TRBD1 covers 7 bases. Per the germline V gene, CDR1 is SGHNT and CDR2 is YYREEE (reference sequence). The CDR3 has 13 residues. J lost 6 bases, V lost 5 bases, and 4 bases had no gene match.

This clone appeared once. The V call is TRBV28, the J call TRBJ2-5, with D unresolved. Trimming took off 2 bases at V and 2 bases at J, with 21 bases between the two ends. The CDR3 extends over 18 amino acids. CDR1 and CDR2 from the germline V gene are MDHEN and SYDVKM. CDR3 coding DNA: TGTGCCAGCAGTTTACGCCCTCGCTCGCGGATACTACAAGAGACCCAGTACTTC. Translation gives CASSLRPRSRILQETQYF.

The chain links TRBV5-6 to TRBJ2-2; the D gene is possibly TRBD2 (5 bases). Trimming removed 3 bases from V and 8 bases from J, with 8 bases in between. The V gene's germline CDR1 is SGHDT and CDR2 YYEEEE. The CDR3 is 12 amino acids. CDR3: CASSSPGGELFF. The CDR3, as DNA: TGTGCCAGCAGCTCGCCGGGAGGGGAGCTGTTTTTT.

The chain recombines TRBV27 with TRBJ2-3; D call uncertain. This CDR3 is 12 amino acids long. V lost 8 bases, J lost 5 bases, and 11 bases lay in between. Germline V gene lookup returns CDR1 MNHEY and CDR2 SMNVEV (reference sequence). The CDR3 spells CASRRTGDTQYF. In nucleotides, the CDR3 is TGTGCCAGCCGAAGAACTGGAGATACGCAGTATTTT.

This chain connects TRBV5-1 to TRBJ2-7; 8 nucleotides match TRBD2. The germline CDR1 and CDR2 sequences are SGHRS and YFSETQ. V trimming: 4 bases; J trimming: 0 bases; junction bases outside the gene matches: 9. The CDR3 length is 16 residues. CDR3 sequence: CASSPLGGGSSYEQYF. The DNA for the CDR3 is TGCGCCAGCAGCCCCCTAGGCGGGGGGAGCTCCTACGAGCAGTACTTC. Variable domain in full (rest from reference TRBV5-1 and TRBJ2-7): KAGVTQTPRYLIKTRGQQVTLSCSPISGHRSVSWYQQTPGQGLQFLFEYFSETQRNKGNFPGRFSGRQFSNSRSEMNVSTLELGDSALYLCASSPLGGGSSYEQYFGPGTRLTVT.

This rearrangement joins TRBV5-6 to TRBJ2-7, with 7 positions matching TRBD1. The CDR3 runs 14 residues. Germline CDR1 and CDR2: SGHDT and YYEEEE. The ends lost 6 bases at V and 5 bases at J; junction bases unmatched: 11. The CDR3 spells CASTPETGPDEQYF. The CDR3 nucleotides read TGTGCCAGCACCCCCGAGACAGGGCCGGACGAGCAGTACTTC.

The rearrangement joins TRBV7-2 to TRBJ2-7, with 10 bases aligning to TRBD1. V gave up 1 base and J gave up 2 bases; unmatched junction bases: 5. The CDR3 contains 16 residues. Germline V gives CDR1 SGHTA, CDR2 FQGNSA. DNA for the CDR3: TGTGCCAGCAGCTTAGAAGTCGGACAGGGGGCCTACGAGCAGTACTTC. It codes for CASSLEVGQGAYEQYF.

This clone is a singleton in its sample. The rearrangement joins TRBV2 to TRBJ2-7; D perhaps matches TRBD1 (6 bases). The germline V gene has CDR1 SNHLY and CDR2 FYNNEI. V was trimmed by 2 bases and J by 7 bases, leaving 15 bases between them. This CDR3 spans 14 amino acids. Here the CDR3 reads CASSELWGLGEQYF. As DNA, the CDR3 is TGTGCCAGCAGTGAATTATGGGGGCTGGGGGAGCAGTACTTC.

The chain is built from TRBV30 and TRBJ2-7; D is unclear. The V end was cut by 3 bases, the J end by 5 bases, with 11 bases between. CDR3 size: 12 residues. Germline V gene sequence: CDR1 GTSNPN, CDR2 SVGIG (reference sequence). CDR3 region: CAWSLSWDEQYF. As DNA, the CDR3 is TGTGCCTGGAGCCTCAGCTGGGACGAGCAGTACTTC.

This clone was recorded once. This rearrangement joins TRBV7-2 to TRBJ1-1, with D unclear. CDR1 is SGHTA and CDR2 is FQGNSA in the germline V gene. V was pared by 5 bases and J by 3 bases, with 13 bases between. The CDR3 runs 14 residues. The CDR3 protein is CASSAPGYYTEAFF. CDR3 sequence (DNA): TGTGCCAGCAGCGCCCCCGGGTATTACACTGAAGCTTTCTTT.

The genes are TRBV27 and TRBJ2-5; D may be TRBD2 (6 bases). The V gene's germline CDR1 is MNHEY and CDR2 SMNVEV (reference sequence). V dropped 2 bases and J dropped 5 bases, with 12 bases sitting between them. The CDR3 sequence is 14 residues long. The CDR3 coding sequence is TGTGCCAGCAGTTTACTCGGCGGGGTGGAGACCCAGTACTTC. Its translation is CASSLLGGVETQYF.

The chain recombines TRBV6-6 with TRBJ2-3; D gene uncertain. The CDR3 has 15 amino acids. V shed 2 bases and J shed 0 bases, with 9 bases lying between them. Germline assignment: CDR1 MNHNY and CDR2 SVGAGI (reference sequence). CDR3 nucleotide sequence: TGTGCCAGCAGTTACGGTTTTTCCAGCACAGATACGCAGTATTTT. Translated: CASSYGFSSTDTQYF.

V gene TRBV5-1 combines with J gene TRBJ1-4; no reliable D call. Germline V gives CDR1 SGHRS, CDR2 YFSETQ. Deletions cut 2 bases from V and 0 bases from J, with 8 bases between. The CDR3 is made up of 15 amino acids. Written as DNA, the CDR3 is TGCGCCAGCAGCTTAAGTTTTGCAACTAATGAAAAACTGTTTTTT. Residues: CASSLSFATNEKLFF.

This clone was detected many times. The chain joins TRBV7-2 to TRBJ2-7; 12 positions agree with TRBD1. From germline, CDR1 is SGHTA and CDR2 FQGNSA. Unmatched junction bases numbered 5, after V lost 1 base and J lost 7 bases. This CDR3 comprises 15 residues. CDR3 sequence (DNA): TGTGCCAGCAGCTTAGGGGACAGGGGGCGTAAAGAGCAGTACTTC. Translating gives CASSLGDRGRKEQYF.

The V gene is TRBV5-1, the J gene TRBJ2-7, with D uncertain. Trimming took 4 bases from V and 2 from J, leaving 16 bases between them. Germline lookup yields CDR1 SGHRS and CDR2 YFSETQ. There are 15 residues in the CDR3. CDR3 sequence (DNA): TGCGCCAGCAGCCCCTCCTCCGGGTACCCCTACGAGCAGTACTTC. It is translated as CASSPSSGYPYEQYF.

The chain combines TRBV6-5 with TRBJ2-3; 12 nucleotides align to TRBD2. V was pared by 6 bases and J by 3 bases, with 4 bases of the junction left unmatched. The length of the CDR3 is 15 residues. The germline gives CDR1 MNHEY, CDR2 SVGAGI. The CDR3 reads CASRPGLAGTDTQYF. For the CDR3, the DNA is TGTGCCAGCAGGCCGGGACTAGCGGGTACAGATACGCAGTATTTT.

There are a few counts of this clone. This chain links TRBV4-2 with TRBJ1-2; tentatively, D is TRBD1 (5 bases). V gave up 5 bases and J gave up 5 bases, with 15 bases separating them. The CDR3 contains 14 residues. CDR1 LGHNA and CDR2 YNFKEQ come from the germline V gene. The CDR3, as DNA: TGTGCCAGCAGCTTAGGGCAGGGTGGATATGGCTACACCTTC. Protein product: CASSLGQGGYGYTF.

The V call is TRBV7-9, the J call TRBJ2-2; 8 nucleotides align to TRBD1. The CDR3 has 15 residues. Germline V gene sequence: CDR1 SEHNR, CDR2 FQNEAQ (reference sequence). V shed 5 bases, J shed 3 bases, and the junction held 5 bases outside the gene matches. The CDR3 is CASSHAGGHTGELFF. The CDR3 bases are TGTGCCAGCAGCCACGCAGGGGGCCACACCGGGGAGCTGTTTTTT.

The V call is TRBV6-5, the J call TRBJ1-2; D not certain. Trimming took 2 bases from V and 5 from J, leaving 12 bases between them. CDR3 length: 14 amino acids. Germline assignment: CDR1 MNHEY and CDR2 SVGAGI. DNA of the CDR3: TGTGCCAGCAGTTACGGAGGATACGGGTATGGCTACACCTTC. Its protein is CASSYGGYGYGYTF.

There are a few counts of this clone. The chain has TRBV6-1 and TRBJ2-7; weak D call: TRBD1 (6 bases). Germline V gene data show CDR1 as MNHNS and CDR2 as SASEGT. Trimming left V 2 bases short and J 7 bases short, with 9 bases between. The length of the CDR3 is 12 residues. CDR3 protein: CASSETGREQYF. In DNA, the CDR3 is TGTGCCAGCAGTGAAACAGGGCGGGAGCAGTACTTC.

The rearrangement links TRBV11-2 to TRBJ2-5; D is tentatively TRBD1 or TRBD2 (6 bases each). There are 17 residues in the CDR3. Trimming left V 5 bases short and J 2 bases short, with 21 bases between. The germline V gene has CDR1 SGHAT and CDR2 FQNNGV. The CDR3 DNA is TGTGCCAGCAGCCTTAGTAGGGGGTGGGGAGGACAAGAGACCCAGTACTTC. Its translation is CASSLSRGWGGQETQYF.